This T cell receptor beta chain was profiled in a study of T cell responses to AZD1222 COVID-19 vaccine. Looking at the study overall: Second-dose intervals of approximately 4 or approximately 12 weeks were pooled.

Unmatched junction bases numbered 5, after V lost 4 bases and J lost 7 bases. Germline V CDR1 and CDR2: SQVTM, ANQGSEA. The CDR3 runs to 14 residues. This clone has only one observation. Its antigen is undetermined. Profiled with immunoSEQ multiplex PCR; TCRdb holds only in-frame clones, not every one. This repertoire shows about 140,000 clones, 93% found once; its top ten account for approximately 4.9%. Study outcomes and limitations: Donors were largely white British and mainly female; clonal diversity was possibly underestimated.

This clonotype originated in an adult in good health. This rearrangement joins TRBV29-1 to TRBJ2-1, with 12 bases identical to TRBD2. Sequenced here: peripheral blood, sampled on day 0 of AZD1222 vaccination. The CDR3 is CSVALAGGGNEQFF. The CDR3 DNA follows: TGCAGCGTTGCTCTAGCGGGAGGGGGAAATGAGCAGTTCTTC.